The 2 T cell receptor beta chains reported below all come from one sample, sequenced in a study of CD4 and CD8 cells across lung adenocarcinoma regions. TCRdb reprocessed the PCR reads via MiXCR and lists one record per CDR3 protein. The data show some 10,000 distinct CDR3 sequences, roughly 49% seen once. Source material: CD8+ T cells from the margin of a lung tumor. The receptors stem from a female donor with lung adenocarcinoma. The CD4 and CD8 labels of this study may be unreliable.

As to this clonotype: Mismatch with germline at one junction end may stem from a read error. The rearrangement uses TRBV6-4 and TRBJ2-5, with D maybe TRBD2 (6 bases). The CDR3 runs 15 residues. Germline V gene sequence: CDR1 MRHNA, CDR2 SNTAGT. The DNA for the CDR3 is TGTGCCAGGAGTGCGGCCCGGCGGGATGAGGAGACCCAGTACTTC. It specifies CARSAARRDEETQYF.

In its sample, this clonotype ranks as large. The chain combines TRBV12-3 or TRBV12-4 with TRBJ2-1, with D uncertain. The CDR3 sequence is 12 residues long. V was cut by 4 bases and J by 10 bases, with 11 bases left in between. DNA of the CDR3: TGTGCCAGCAGTTCAGGTGTGGTCGAGCAGTTCTTC. Translation: CASSSGVVEQFF.